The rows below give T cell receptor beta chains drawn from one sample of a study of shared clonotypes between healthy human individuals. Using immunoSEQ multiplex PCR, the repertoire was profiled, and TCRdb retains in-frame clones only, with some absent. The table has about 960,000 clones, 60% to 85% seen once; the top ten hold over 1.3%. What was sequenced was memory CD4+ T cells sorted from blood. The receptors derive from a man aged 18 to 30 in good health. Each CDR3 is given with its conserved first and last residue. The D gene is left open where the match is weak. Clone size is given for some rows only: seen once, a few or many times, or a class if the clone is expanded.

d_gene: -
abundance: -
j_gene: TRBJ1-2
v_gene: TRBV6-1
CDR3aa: CASSETGDYGYTF
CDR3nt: TGTGCCAGCAGTGAAACCGGGGACTATGGCTACACCTTC

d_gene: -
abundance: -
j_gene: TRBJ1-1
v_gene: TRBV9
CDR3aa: CASSRVGTQNTEAFF
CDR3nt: TGTGCCAGCAGTCGGGTGGGGACACAAAACACTGAAGCTTTCTTT

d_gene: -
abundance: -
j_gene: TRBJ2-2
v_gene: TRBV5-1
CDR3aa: CASRLGMGPSTGELFF
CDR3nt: TGCGCCAGCAGGCTGGGCATGGGTCCTTCCACCGGGGAGCTGTTTTTT

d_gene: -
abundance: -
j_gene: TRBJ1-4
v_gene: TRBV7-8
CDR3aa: CASSSPLRGGQATNEKLFF
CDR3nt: TGTGCCAGCAGCTCCCCACTCCGCGGGGGTCAGGCGACTAATGAAAAACTGTTTTTT

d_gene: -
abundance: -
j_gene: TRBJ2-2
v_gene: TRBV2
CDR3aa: CAYGGPAGELFF
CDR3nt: TGTGCCTACGGGGGGCCTGCCGGGGAGCTGTTTTTT

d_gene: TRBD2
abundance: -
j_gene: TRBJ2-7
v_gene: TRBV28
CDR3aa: CASSSGDGRPIFVGRF
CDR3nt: TGTGCCAGCAGTTCGGGGGACGGGAGGCCCATTTTCGTTGGGCGATTC

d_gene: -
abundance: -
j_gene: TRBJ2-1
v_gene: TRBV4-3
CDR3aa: CASSQEPVSGQFF
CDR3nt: TGCGCCAGCAGCCAAGAACCCGTCTCAGGGCAGTTCTTC

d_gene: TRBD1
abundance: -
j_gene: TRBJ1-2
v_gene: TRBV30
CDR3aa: CAWIPGGYGYTF
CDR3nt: TGTGCCTGGATTCCAGGGGGCTATGGCTACACCTTC

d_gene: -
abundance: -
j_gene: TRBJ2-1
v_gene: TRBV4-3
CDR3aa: CASSQGLDWSYNEQFF
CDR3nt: TGCGCCAGCAGCCAGGGCTTAGATTGGTCCTACAATGAGCAGTTCTTC

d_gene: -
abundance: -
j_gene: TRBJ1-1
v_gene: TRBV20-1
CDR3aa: CSVSDTEAFF
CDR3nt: TGCAGTGTCTCAGACACTGAAGCTTTCTTT

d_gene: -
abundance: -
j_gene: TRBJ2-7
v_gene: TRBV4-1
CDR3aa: CASSQDKVYEQYF
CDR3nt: TGCGCCAGCAGCCAAGACAAGGTGTACGAGCAGTACTTC

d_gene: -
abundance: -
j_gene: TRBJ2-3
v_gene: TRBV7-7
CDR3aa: CASSLGGHPSTDTQYF
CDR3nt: TGTGCTAGCAGCTTAGGGGGACACCCTAGCACAGATACGCAGTATTTT

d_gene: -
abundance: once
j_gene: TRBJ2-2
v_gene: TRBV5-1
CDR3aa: CASSRTRATTGELFF
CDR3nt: TGCGCCAGCAGCCGGACTCGAGCTACTACCGGGGAGCTGTTTTTT

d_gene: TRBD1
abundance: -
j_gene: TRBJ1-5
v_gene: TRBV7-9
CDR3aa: CASSASGTANQPQHF
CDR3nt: TGTGCCAGCAGCGCGTCCGGGACAGCTAATCAGCCCCAGCATTTT

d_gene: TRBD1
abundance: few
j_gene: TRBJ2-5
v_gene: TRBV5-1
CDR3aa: CASSLARTGETQYF
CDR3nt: TGCGCCAGCAGCTTGGCCAGGACAGGAGAGACCCAGTACTTC

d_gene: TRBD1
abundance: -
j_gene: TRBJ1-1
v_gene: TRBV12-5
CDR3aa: CASVRGQGPTEAFF
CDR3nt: TGTGCTAGTGTCAGGGGACAGGGCCCCACTGAAGCTTTCTTT

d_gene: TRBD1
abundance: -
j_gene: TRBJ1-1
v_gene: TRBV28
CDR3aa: CASIGTGKNTEAFF
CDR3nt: TGTGCCAGCATAGGGACAGGAAAGAACACTGAAGCTTTCTTT

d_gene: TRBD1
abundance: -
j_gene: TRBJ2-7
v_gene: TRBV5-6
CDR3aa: CASSHLRTGWGEQYF
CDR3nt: TGTGCCAGCAGCCATTTGCGGACAGGTTGGGGCGAGCAGTACTTC

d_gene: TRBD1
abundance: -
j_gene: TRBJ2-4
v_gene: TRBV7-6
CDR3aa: CASSITQGANIQYF
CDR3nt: TGTGCCAGCAGCATTACTCAGGGGGCAAACATTCAGTACTTC

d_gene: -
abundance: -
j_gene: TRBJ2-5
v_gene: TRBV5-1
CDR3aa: CASSAGAAEETQYF
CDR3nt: TGCGCCAGCAGCGCTGGGGCGGCCGAAGAGACCCAGTACTTC

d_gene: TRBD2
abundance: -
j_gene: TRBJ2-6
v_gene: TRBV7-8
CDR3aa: CASSLLAGTSSGANVLTF
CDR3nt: TGTGCCAGCAGCTTGTTAGCGGGGACTAGCTCTGGGGCCAACGTCCTGACTTTC

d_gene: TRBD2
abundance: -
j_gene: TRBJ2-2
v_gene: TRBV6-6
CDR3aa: CASSFKLADTGELFF
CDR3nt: TGTGCCAGCAGTTTCAAACTAGCGGACACCGGGGAGCTGTTTTTT

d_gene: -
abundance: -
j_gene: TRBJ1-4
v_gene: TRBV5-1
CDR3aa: CASSPGPTTNEKLFF
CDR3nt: TGCGCCAGCAGCCCCGGCCCGACAACTAATGAAAAACTGTTTTTT

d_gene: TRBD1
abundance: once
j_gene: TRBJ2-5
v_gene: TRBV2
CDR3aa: CASRRGVIDRGDQETQYF
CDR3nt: TGTGCCAGCAGAAGGGGAGTTATCGACAGGGGGGACCAAGAGACCCAGTACTTC

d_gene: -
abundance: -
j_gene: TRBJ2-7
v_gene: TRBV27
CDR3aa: CASSLSWGQSYEQYF
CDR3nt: TGTGCCAGCAGTTTATCCTGGGGTCAGTCCTACGAGCAGTACTTC

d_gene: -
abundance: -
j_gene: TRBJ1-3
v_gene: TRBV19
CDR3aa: CASTLGGTRNTIYF
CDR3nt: TGTGCCAGTACCCTAGGGGGGACAAGAAACACCATATATTTT

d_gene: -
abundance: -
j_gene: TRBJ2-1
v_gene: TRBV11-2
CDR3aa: CASSLGRVSYNEQFF
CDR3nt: TGTGCCAGCAGCTTAGGTAGGGTGTCCTACAATGAGCAGTTCTTC

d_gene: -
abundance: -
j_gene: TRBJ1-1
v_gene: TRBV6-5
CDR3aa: CASRFTGGNTEAFF
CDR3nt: TGTGCCAGCAGGTTCACAGGTGGGAACACTGAAGCTTTCTTT

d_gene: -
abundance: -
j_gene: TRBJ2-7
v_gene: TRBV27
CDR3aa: CASSAPPTYEQYF
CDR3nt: TGTGCCAGCTCGGCGCCCCCTACCTACGAGCAGTACTTC

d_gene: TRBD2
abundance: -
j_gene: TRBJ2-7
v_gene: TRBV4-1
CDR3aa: CASSQAPFGTKSYEQYF
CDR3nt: TGCGCCAGCAGCCAAGCGCCCTTTGGGACTAAATCCTACGAGCAGTACTTC

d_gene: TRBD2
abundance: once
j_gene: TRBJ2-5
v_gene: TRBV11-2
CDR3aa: CASSQTSGGSETQYF
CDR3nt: TGTGCCAGCAGCCAGACTAGCGGGGGATCAGAGACCCAGTACTTC

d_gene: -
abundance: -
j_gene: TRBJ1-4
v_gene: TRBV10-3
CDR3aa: CAISESPQGTNEKLFF
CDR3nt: TGTGCCATCAGTGAGTCGCCTCAGGGTACTAATGAAAAACTGTTTTTT

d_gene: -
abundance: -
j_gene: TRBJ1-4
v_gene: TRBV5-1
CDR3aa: CASSGGRRNEKLFF
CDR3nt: TGCGCCAGCAGCGGAGGACGGAGAAATGAAAAACTGTTTTTT

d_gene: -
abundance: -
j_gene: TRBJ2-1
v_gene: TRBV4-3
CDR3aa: CASSPKQGDEQFF
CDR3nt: TGCGCCAGCAGCCCTAAACAGGGCGATGAGCAGTTCTTC

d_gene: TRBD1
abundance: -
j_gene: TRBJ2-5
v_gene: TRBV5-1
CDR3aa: CASSLESSGQKYF
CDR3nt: TGCGCCAGCAGCTTGGAGTCTTCGGGACAGAAGTACTTC

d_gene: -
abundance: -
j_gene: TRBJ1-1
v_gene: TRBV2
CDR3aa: CASSEIGGNTEAFF
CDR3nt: TGTGCCAGCAGTGAGATTGGGGGCAACACTGAAGCTTTCTTT

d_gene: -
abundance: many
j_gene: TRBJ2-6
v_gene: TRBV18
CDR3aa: CASSAGTFFPGANVLTF
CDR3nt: TGTGCCAGCTCGGCCGGGACGTTTTTTCCTGGGGCCAACGTCCTGACTTTC

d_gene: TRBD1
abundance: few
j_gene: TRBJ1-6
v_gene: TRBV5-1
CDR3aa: CASSLGQGGDSPLHF
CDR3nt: TGCGCCAGCAGCTTGGGACAGGGAGGGGATTCACCCCTCCACTTT

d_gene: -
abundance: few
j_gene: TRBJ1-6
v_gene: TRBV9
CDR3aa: CASSVDSTTPNSPLHF
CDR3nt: TGTGCCAGCAGCGTGGACAGCACAACTCCAAATTCACCCCTCCACTTT

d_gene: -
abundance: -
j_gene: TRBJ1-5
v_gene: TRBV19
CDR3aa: CASTTNSAWGQPQHF
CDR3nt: TGTGCCAGTACTACCAACAGTGCCTGGGGCCAGCCCCAGCATTTT

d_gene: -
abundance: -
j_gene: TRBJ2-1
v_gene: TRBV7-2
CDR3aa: CASSLLSSPRNEQFF
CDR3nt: TGTGCCAGCAGCTTACTATCTTCCCCTAGAAATGAGCAGTTCTTC

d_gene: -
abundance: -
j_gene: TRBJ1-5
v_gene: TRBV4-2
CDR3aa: CASSQDPGQSNQPQHF
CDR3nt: TGTGCCAGCAGCCAAGATCCAGGGCAAAGCAATCAGCCCCAGCATTTT

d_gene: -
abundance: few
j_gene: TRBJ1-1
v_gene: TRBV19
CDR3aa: CARDSAEAFF
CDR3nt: TGTGCCAGGGACAGCGCTGAAGCTTTCTTT

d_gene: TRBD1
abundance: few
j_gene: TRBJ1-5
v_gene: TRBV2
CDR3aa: CASSDRGGNQPQHF
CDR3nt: TGTGCCAGCAGCGACAGGGGAGGCAATCAGCCCCAGCATTTT

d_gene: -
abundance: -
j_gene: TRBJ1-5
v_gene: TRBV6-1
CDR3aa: CASSENLPGLLQHF
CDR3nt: TGTGCCAGCAGTGAAAACCTACCTGGACTGTTACAGCATTTT

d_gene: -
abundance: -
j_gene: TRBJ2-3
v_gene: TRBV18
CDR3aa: CASSPLPADYTDTQYF
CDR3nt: TGTGCCAGCTCACCACTTCCAGCGGACTACACAGATACGCAGTATTTT

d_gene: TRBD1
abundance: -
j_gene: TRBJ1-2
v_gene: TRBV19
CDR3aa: CASSISGGYGYTF
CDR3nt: TGTGCCAGTAGTATTTCAGGGGGTTATGGCTACACCTTC

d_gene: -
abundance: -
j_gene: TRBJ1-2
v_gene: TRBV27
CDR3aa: CASSSGGNYGYTF
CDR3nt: TGTGCCAGCAGTTCGGGGGGGAACTATGGCTACACCTTC

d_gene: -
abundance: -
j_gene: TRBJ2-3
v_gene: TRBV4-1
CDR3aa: CASSQEYERYTDTQYF
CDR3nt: TGCGCCAGCAGCCAAGAGTACGAGCGGTACACAGATACGCAGTATTTT